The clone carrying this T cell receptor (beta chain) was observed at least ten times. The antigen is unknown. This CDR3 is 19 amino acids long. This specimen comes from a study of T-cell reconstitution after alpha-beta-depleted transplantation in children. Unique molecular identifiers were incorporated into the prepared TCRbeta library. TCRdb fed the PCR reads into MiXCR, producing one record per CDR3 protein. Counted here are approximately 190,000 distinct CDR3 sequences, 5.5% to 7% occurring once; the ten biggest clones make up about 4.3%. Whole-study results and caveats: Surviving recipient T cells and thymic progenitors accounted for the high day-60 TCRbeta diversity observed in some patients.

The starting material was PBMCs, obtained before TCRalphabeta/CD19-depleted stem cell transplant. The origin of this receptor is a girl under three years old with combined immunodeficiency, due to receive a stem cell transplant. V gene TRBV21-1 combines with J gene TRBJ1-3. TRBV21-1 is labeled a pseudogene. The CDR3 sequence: CASSRFLPGLTDSGNTIYF. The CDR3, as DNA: TGTGCCAGCAGCCGTTTTCTACCGGGACTCACCGACTCTGGAAACACCATATATTTT.